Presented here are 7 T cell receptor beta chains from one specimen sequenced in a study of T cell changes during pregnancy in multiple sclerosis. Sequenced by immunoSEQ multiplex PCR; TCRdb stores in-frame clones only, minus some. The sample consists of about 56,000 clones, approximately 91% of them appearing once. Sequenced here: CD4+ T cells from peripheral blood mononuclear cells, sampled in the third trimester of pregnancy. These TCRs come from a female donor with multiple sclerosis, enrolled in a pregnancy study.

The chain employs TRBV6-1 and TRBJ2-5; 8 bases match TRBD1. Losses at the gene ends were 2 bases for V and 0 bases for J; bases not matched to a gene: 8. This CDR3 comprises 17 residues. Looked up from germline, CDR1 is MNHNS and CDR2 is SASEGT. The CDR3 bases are TGTGCCAGCAGTGAACGGGGGACAGGATATTACCAAGAGACCCAGTACTTC. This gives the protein CASSERGTGYYQETQYF.

DNA for the CDR3: TGTGCCAGCAGCGTAGCTCTCCCGGGACAGGGCTACAATGAGCAGTTCTTC. Amino acid sequence: CASSVALPGQGYNEQFF. This chain links TRBV9 with TRBJ2-1; 9 bases map to TRBD1. Germline values: CDR1 SGDLS, CDR2 YYNGEE. The CDR3 totals 17 residues. Trimming removed 0 bases from V and 3 bases from J; junction bases left unmatched: 7.

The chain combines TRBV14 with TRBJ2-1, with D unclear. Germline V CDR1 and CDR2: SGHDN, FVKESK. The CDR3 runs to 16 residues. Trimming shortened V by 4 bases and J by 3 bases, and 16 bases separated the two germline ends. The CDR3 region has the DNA TGTGCCAGCAGCCCGAAAACGACTGACTTCTACAATGAGCAGTTCTTC. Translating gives CASSPKTTDFYNEQFF.

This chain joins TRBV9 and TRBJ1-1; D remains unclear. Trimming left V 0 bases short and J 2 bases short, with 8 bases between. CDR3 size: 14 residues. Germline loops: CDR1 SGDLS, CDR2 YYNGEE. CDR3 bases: TGTGCCAGCAGCGTAGGAATAGAAAACACTGAAGCTTTCTTT. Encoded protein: CASSVGIENTEAFF.

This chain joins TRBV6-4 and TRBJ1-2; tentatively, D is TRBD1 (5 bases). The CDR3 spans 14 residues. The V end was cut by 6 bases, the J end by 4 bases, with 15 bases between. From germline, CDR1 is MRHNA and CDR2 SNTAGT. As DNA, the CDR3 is TGTGCCAGCAGCCCGGGGGTAATAGGCTATGGCTACACCTTC. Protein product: CASSPGVIGYGYTF.

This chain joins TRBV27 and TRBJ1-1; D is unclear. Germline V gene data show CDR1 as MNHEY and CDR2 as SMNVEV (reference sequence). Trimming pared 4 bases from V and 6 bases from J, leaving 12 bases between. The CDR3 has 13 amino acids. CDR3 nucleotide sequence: TGTGCCAGCAGTTATTTGGGCGTCCCTGAAGCTTTCTTT. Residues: CASSYLGVPEAFF.

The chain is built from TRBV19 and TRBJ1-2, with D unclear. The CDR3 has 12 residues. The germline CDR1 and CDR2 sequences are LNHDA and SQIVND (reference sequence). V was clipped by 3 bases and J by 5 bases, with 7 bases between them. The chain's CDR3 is CASSIDLYGYTF. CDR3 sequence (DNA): TGTGCCAGTAGTATCGATCTATATGGCTACACCTTC.